The 27 T cell receptor beta chains reported below all come from one sample, sequenced in a study of blood T cells in healthy people across ages. A sample-barcoded 5' primer and a J-beta primer mix were used in a second PCR of roughly 7 to 11 cycles. TCRdb ran MiXCR on the 5' RACE reads and lists one entry per CDR3 protein. The sample records under 950,000 distinct CDR3 sequences, about 20% being singletons. The specimen was blood. These TCRs come from a man in his 70s in good health.

The chain uses TRBV2 and TRBJ2-3; no clear D gene. Germline V gives CDR1 SNHLY, CDR2 FYNNEI. CDR3 size: 11 residues. V lost 8 bases and J 2 bases, leaving 5 bases between the germline ends. The CDR3 region is CASFYTDTQYF. The CDR3, as DNA: TGTGCCAGCTTTTACACAGATACGCAGTATTTT.

This chain links TRBV5-4 with TRBJ1-1; D is perhaps TRBD1 (5 bases). Germline V lookup: CDR1 SGHNT, CDR2 YYREEE (reference sequence). This CDR3 spans 14 amino acids. V lost 4 bases and J lost 6, with 16 bases in between. This CDR3 reads CASSTKTEKSEAFF. The DNA for the CDR3 is TGTGCCAGCAGCACAAAGACAGAAAAATCTGAAGCTTTCTTT.

This clonotype was observed a handful of times. The junction departs from germline at one end; a sequencing error may be responsible. The chain is built from TRBV11-3 and TRBJ2-1, with 14 positions matching TRBD2. Germline lookup yields CDR1 SGHNT and CDR2 YENEEA. The CDR3 is 17 residues long. This CDR3 reads CASSLGLAGGSHNEQFF. The DNA for the CDR3 is TGTGCCAGCAGCCTCGGACTAGCGGGAGGCTCCCACAATGAGCAGTTCTTC.

There are a few counts of this clonotype. CDR3 DNA: TGCAGTGCCGTGACCAGGAGGGATTATGGCTACACCTTC. Its protein is CSAVTRRDYGYTF. The chain employs TRBV20-1 and TRBJ1-2; D unclear. This CDR3 spans 13 amino acids. Germline lookup yields CDR1 DFQATT and CDR2 SNEGSKA (reference sequence). The ends were cut back, 6 bases at V and 5 bases at J, with 16 bases in the middle.

V is TRBV19 and J is TRBJ1-4; the D is unclear. The germline V gene has CDR1 LNHDA and CDR2 SQIVND (reference sequence). The CDR3 contains 13 residues. V lost 2 bases to trimming and J lost 8 bases, with 9 bases between them. In DNA, the CDR3 is TGTGCCAGTAGTATAACAGAAGGCGAAAAACTGTTTTTT. Amino acid sequence: CASSITEGEKLFF.

The genes are TRBV20-1 and TRBJ1-1; D is unresolved. V was pared by 3 bases and J by 4 bases, with 9 bases between. The CDR3 totals 12 residues. CDR1 and CDR2 (germline): DFQATT, SNEGSKA (reference sequence). Here the CDR3 reads CSASSRPTEAFF. DNA for the CDR3: TGCAGTGCTAGCAGCAGGCCCACTGAAGCTTTCTTT.

The chain has TRBV7-2 and TRBJ2-1; D remains unclear. Trimming pared 0 bases from V and 5 bases from J, leaving 8 bases between. Germline V gene lookup returns CDR1 SGHTA and CDR2 FQGNSA. The length of the CDR3 is 14 residues. The CDR3 coding sequence is TGTGCCAGCAGCTTAGCGGTTTGGAACAATGAGCAGTTCTTC. This codes for CASSLAVWNNEQFF.

There are a few counts of this clonotype. This chain links TRBV2 with TRBJ1-2, with D unclear. Deletions cut 5 bases from V and 7 bases from J, with 8 bases between. The germline CDR1 and CDR2 sequences are SNHLY and FYNNEI. The CDR3 covers 11 residues. This chain's CDR3 is CASSPMGGYTF. Written as DNA, the CDR3 is TGTGCCAGCAGTCCCATGGGTGGCTACACCTTC.

CDR3 residues: CASSQDMGQLNTEAFF. CDR3 bases: TGTGCCAGCAGCCAAGATATGGGACAGCTGAACACTGAAGCTTTCTTT. This rearrangement joins TRBV3-1 to TRBJ1-1; TRBD1 matches 7 bases. The CDR3 sequence is 16 residues long. With 0 bases clipped from V and 0 bases from J, the junction kept 4 bases outside the gene matches. Germline V gene data show CDR1 as LGHDT and CDR2 as YNNKEL (reference sequence).

This clonotype was observed many times. V gene TRBV6-6 combines with J gene TRBJ2-5; TRBD2 agrees at 11 bases. Germline CDR1 MNHNY, CDR2 SVGAGI (reference sequence). The CDR3 spans 17 residues. V lost 0 bases, J lost 3 bases, and 6 bases stayed unmatched. CDR3 residues: CASSYSSLAGGKETQYF. DNA for the CDR3: TGTGCCAGCAGTTACTCGAGTCTAGCGGGGGGAAAAGAGACCCAGTACTTC.

This clonotype was found a few times. The rearrangement joins TRBV20-1 to TRBJ1-2; no clear D gene. Germline V gene sequence: CDR1 DFQATT, CDR2 SNEGSKA (reference sequence). The CDR3 loop spans 13 amino acids. Deletions cut 5 bases from V and 0 bases from J, with 10 bases between. The CDR3: CSAGVTSNYGYTF. In nucleotides, the CDR3 is TGCAGTGCTGGCGTCACTTCTAACTATGGCTACACCTTC.

This chain links TRBV20-1 with TRBJ2-3; D is possibly TRBD1 (6 bases). Germline values: CDR1 DFQATT, CDR2 SNEGSKA (reference sequence). CDR3 length: 14 amino acids. Trimming cost V 3 bases and J 6 bases, with 16 bases left between them. The CDR3: CSASAGELVDTQYF. CDR3 bases: TGCAGTGCTAGTGCAGGGGAACTGGTGGATACGCAGTATTTT.

A note on this clonotype: Mismatch with germline at one junction end may stem from a read error. This chain joins TRBV12-3 or TRBV12-4 and TRBJ2-3, with 7 nucleotides matching TRBD2. CDR3 length: 15 residues. The CDR3 region is CASGLGGTSADTQYF. Here the CDR3 DNA reads TGTGCCAGCGGTTTGGGGGGAACTAGCGCAGATACGCAGTATTTT.

The V and J genes are TRBV5-4 and TRBJ2-3; possibly TRBD1 for D (7 bases). This CDR3 is 16 amino acids long. From germline, CDR1 is SGHNT and CDR2 YYREEE (reference sequence). The V end lost 2 bases, the J end lost 5 bases, and 18 bases lay between the germline ends. The CDR3, as DNA: TGTGCCAGCAGCTTAGTAAACAGGGGAGGTAAAGATACGCAGTATTTT. Translated: CASSLVNRGGKDTQYF.

Ten or more counts support this clonotype. The gene calls are TRBV12-3 or TRBV12-4 and TRBJ2-3, with D tentatively TRBD1 or TRBD2 (6 bases each). The CDR3 is 15 amino acids. V was cut by 5 bases and J by 2 bases, with 14 bases left in between. CDR3 sequence: CASSPLGGSTDTQYF. The DNA for the CDR3 is TGTGCCAGCAGTCCACTAGGGGGGTCCACAGATACGCAGTATTTT.

In this sample, this clonotype turned up many times. V and J are TRBV29-1 and TRBJ2-1, with 10 bases fitting TRBD2. From germline, CDR1 is SQVTM and CDR2 ANQGSEA. This CDR3 region has 15 residues. The ends lost 4 bases at V and 5 bases at J; junction bases unmatched: 8. The CDR3 reads CSVAVLLAGNNEQFF. Here the CDR3 DNA reads TGCAGCGTTGCTGTTTTACTAGCGGGGAACAATGAGCAGTTCTTC.

This chain links TRBV11-2 with TRBJ2-5; 7 bases line up with TRBD2. CDR1 and CDR2 from the germline V gene are SGHAT and FQNNGV. The trim removed 4 bases at V and 4 bases at J, leaving 9 bases unmatched. CDR3 length equals 15 residues. The CDR3 spells CASSSMTSLGETQYF. DNA for the CDR3: TGTGCCAGCAGCTCAATGACTAGCCTAGGAGAGACCCAGTACTTC.

In this sample, this clonotype turned up many times. V is TRBV20-1 and J is TRBJ1-4, with TRBD1 identical over 7 bases. CDR3 length: 15 amino acids. The V and J ends lost 5 bases and 6 bases, in that order; junction bases with no gene match: 12. The germline V gene encodes CDR1 DFQATT and CDR2 SNEGSKA (reference sequence). Here the CDR3 reads CSAGSQGTYHEKLFF. The CDR3 nucleotides read TGCAGTGCTGGATCACAGGGGACTTATCATGAAAAACTGTTTTTT.

The sample holds many counts of this clonotype. The chain has TRBV11-2 and TRBJ2-2; tentatively, D is TRBD1 (6 bases). Trimming removed 5 bases at V and 1 base at J, with 8 bases between. Germline values: CDR1 SGHAT, CDR2 FQNNGV. This CDR3 comprises 14 residues. The chain's CDR3 is CASSRRGNTGELFF. The CDR3 nucleotides read TGTGCCAGCAGCCGCAGGGGGAACACCGGGGAGCTGTTTTTT.

The chain links TRBV24-1 to TRBJ2-6; D remains unclear. Per the germline V gene, CDR1 is KGHDR and CDR2 is SFDVKD. The CDR3 is 17 amino acids. The V and J ends lost 0 bases and 0 bases respectively, with 8 bases between them. CDR3 coding DNA: TGTGCCACCAGTGATTTGTATAGGAGCTCTGGGGCCAACGTCCTGACTTTC. Translation: CATSDLYRSSGANVLTF.

The V and J genes are TRBV6-5 and TRBJ2-1; weak D call: TRBD2 (7 bases). V was shortened by 5 bases and J by 2 bases, with 13 bases between the two germline ends. The CDR3 contains 15 residues. Germline V CDR1 and CDR2: MNHEY, SVGAGI. CDR3 DNA sequence: TGTGCCAGCAGTAGGGTAGGGGGGGCCTACAATGAGCAGTTCTTC. Its translation is CASSRVGGAYNEQFF.

The rearrangement links TRBV7-9 to TRBJ2-3; D unresolved. CDR1 and CDR2 from the germline V gene are SEHNR and FQNEAQ (reference sequence). Trimming shortened V by 1 base and J by 0 bases, and 8 bases separated the two germline ends. This CDR3 is built from 15 residues. The chain's CDR3 is CASSLGRASTDTQYF. The DNA for the CDR3 is TGTGCCAGCAGCTTAGGCAGAGCTAGCACAGATACGCAGTATTTT. Supplemented by reference TRBV7-9 and TRBJ2-3, the full variable domain reads DTGVSQNPRHKITKRGQNVTFRCDPISEHNRLYWYRQTLGQGPEFLTYFQNEAQLEKSRLLSDRFSAERPKGSFSTLEIQRTEQGDSAMYLCASSLGRASTDTQYFGPGTRLTVL.

The chain employs TRBV5-5 and TRBJ2-1, with 8 bases lining up with TRBD1. This CDR3 region has 15 residues. Germline trimming cut 4 bases from V and 3 bases from J; bases unmatched to any gene: 6. In germline, CDR1 is SGHKS, CDR2 YYEKEE (reference sequence). As DNA, the CDR3 is TGTGCCAGCAGCGGGGGCGGACAGGGCTACAATGAGCAGTTCTTC. It yields the protein CASSGGGQGYNEQFF.

As for this clonotype: The junction departs from the called germline gene at one end, perhaps through a read error. The chain combines TRBV6-5 with TRBJ1-2, with D tentatively TRBD1 (5 bases). The CDR3 is 15 amino acids. Per germline, CDR1 MNHEY and CDR2 SVGAGI. The CDR3 bases are TGTGCCAGCAGTTATCGGTCGACAGTTAACTATGCCTACACCTTC. The encoded protein is CASSYRSTVNYAYTF.

The chain joins TRBV5-1 to TRBJ2-1; maybe TRBD2 (6 bases). Germline CDR1 reads SGHRS; CDR2 reads YFSETQ. The V end lost 5 bases, the J end lost 5 bases, and 23 bases lay between the germline ends. CDR3 length: 17 residues. The CDR3 loop is CASSSRGGTLGNNEQFF. In nucleotides, the CDR3 is TGCGCCAGCAGTTCACGGGGCGGGACTCTGGGTAACAATGAGCAGTTCTTC.

This clonotype was counted ten times or more. The rearrangement uses TRBV7-2 and TRBJ2-5; D perhaps matches TRBD1 (5 bases). The CDR3 has 13 amino acids. Looked up from germline, CDR1 is SGHTA and CDR2 is FQGNSA. The V gene lost 5 bases and the J gene lost 1 base, with 8 bases spanning the gap. The CDR3 bases are TGTGCCAGCAGCCGACAGATCCAAGAGACCCAGTACTTC. Translation: CASSRQIQETQYF.

V gene TRBV14 combines with J gene TRBJ2-1, with 7 bases aligning to TRBD2. The germline V gene has CDR1 SGHDN and CDR2 FVKESK. The CDR3 is 15 residues long. V gave up 0 bases and J gave up 7 bases; unmatched junction bases: 6. Written as DNA, the CDR3 is TGTGCCAGCAGCCAAGATGCGGGAGTGTGGAATGAGCAGTTCTTC. Encoded protein: CASSQDAGVWNEQFF.